The sequence of this T cell receptor beta chain was determined in a study of cytomegalovirus exposure and HLA in healthy donors. Study details: Earlier findings included roughly 100 million unique TCR beta sequences obtained from about 180 million T cells.

Notes on the study in general: Presence/absence analyses supposed approximately even sequencing depth among donors. What TCR beta sequences reportedly achieved was accurate prediction of HLA-A and HLA-B alleles in most subjects.

A note on this clone: Its antigen remains unidentified.

The CDR3 is 15 amino acids. Germline-derived CDR1 and CDR2 are MNHEY and SMNVEV (reference sequence). V dropped 3 bases and J dropped 2; count of bases not matched to a gene: 5. PCR was performed using 60 Vbeta and 13 Jbeta primers. Measured with immunoSEQ multiplex PCR; TCRdb has only the in-frame clones, and not every one. The table shows 200,000 or so clones, with about 80% occurring only once. The specimen was PBMCs. This clonotype was sampled from a woman in her thirties in good health and CMV-seronegative. The V call is TRBV27, the J call TRBJ2-5; TRBD2 aligns across 8 bases. CDR3 loop: CASSFGAGGQETQYF. The CDR3 nucleotides are TGTGCCAGCAGTTTCGGTGCGGGGGGACAAGAGACCCAGTACTTC.